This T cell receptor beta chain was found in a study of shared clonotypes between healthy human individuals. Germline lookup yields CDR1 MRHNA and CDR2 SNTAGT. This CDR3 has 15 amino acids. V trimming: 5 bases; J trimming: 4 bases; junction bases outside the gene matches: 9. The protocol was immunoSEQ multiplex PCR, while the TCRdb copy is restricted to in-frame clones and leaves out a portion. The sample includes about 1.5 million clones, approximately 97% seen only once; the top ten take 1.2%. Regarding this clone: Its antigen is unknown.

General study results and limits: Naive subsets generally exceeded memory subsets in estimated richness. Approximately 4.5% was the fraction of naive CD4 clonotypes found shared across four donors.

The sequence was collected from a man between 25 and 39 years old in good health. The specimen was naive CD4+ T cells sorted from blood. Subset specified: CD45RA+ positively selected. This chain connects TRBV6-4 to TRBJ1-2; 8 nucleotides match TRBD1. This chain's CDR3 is CASSRNAQGAYGYTF. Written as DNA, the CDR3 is TGTGCCAGCAGTCGGAATGCGCAGGGGGCCTATGGCTACACCTTC.